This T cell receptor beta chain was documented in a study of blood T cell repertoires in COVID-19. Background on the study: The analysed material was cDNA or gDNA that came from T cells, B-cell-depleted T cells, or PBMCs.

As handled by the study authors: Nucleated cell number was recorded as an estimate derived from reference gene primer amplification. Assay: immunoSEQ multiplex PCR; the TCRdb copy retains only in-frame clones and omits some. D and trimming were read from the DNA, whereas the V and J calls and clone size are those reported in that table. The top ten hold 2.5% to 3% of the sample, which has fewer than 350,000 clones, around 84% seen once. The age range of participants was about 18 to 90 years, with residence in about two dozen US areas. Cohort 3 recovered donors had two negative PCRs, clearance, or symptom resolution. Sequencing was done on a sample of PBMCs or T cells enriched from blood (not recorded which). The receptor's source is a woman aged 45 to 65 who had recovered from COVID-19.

CDR3 coding DNA: TGCGCCAGCAGCCCAGTCGAGCAGTACTTC. Its protein is CASSPVEQYF. The chain employs TRBV4-3 and TRBJ2-7; D gene uncertain. CDR1 is LGHNA and CDR2 is YSLEER in the germline V gene. The CDR3 is made up of 10 amino acids. Trimming cost V 4 bases and J 6 bases, with 4 bases left between them.